These 27 T cell receptor beta chains were all obtained from the same sample, sequenced in a study of vaccination effects on CD4 cells after COVID-19 (dated by TCRdb to between 2022 and 2023). After about 10 days of culture, CD4+ T cells were isolated with the EasySep CD4+ T cell isolation kit. Receptors were amplified or captured by the immunoSEQ multiplex PCR assay. The immuneACCESS repertoire file appears here via TCRdb, limited to in-frame rearrangements. These files lack a portion of the clones; in checked studies, under half of the deficit traces to unresolved V genes, and the cause of the others is not known. In this sample the table shows tens of thousands of clones, nearly 75% of which occur a single time. More than 9.5% of the sample goes to the ten largest clones. These TCRs are of unknown antigen specificity. The material was CD4+ T cells from PBMCs cultured without peptide, obtained before COVID-19 vaccination. These receptors all stem from a human donor who received a COVID-19 vaccine.

This clone has a handful of counts. The rearrangement joins TRBV11-2 to TRBJ2-5, with 9 bases lining up with TRBD1. Trimming removed 4 bases from V and 5 bases from J; junction bases left unmatched: 8. Germline lookup yields CDR1 SGHAT and CDR2 FQNNGV. This CDR3 has 15 amino acids. The CDR3 coding sequence is TGTGCCAGCAGCTCACATAACAGGGGGCTGGAGACCCAGTACTTC. Encoded protein: CASSSHNRGLETQYF.

This clone was recorded a few times. The rearrangement links TRBV4-2 to TRBJ2-7; the match to TRBD2 covers 10 bases. V shed 2 bases, J shed 0 bases, and the junction held 4 bases outside the gene matches. The germline V gene has CDR1 LGHNA and CDR2 YNFKEQ. The length of the CDR3 is 16 residues. The CDR3 coding sequence is TGTGCCAGCAGCCAACAAAGCGGGGGGGACTCCTACGAGCAGTACTTC. Translating it yields CASSQQSGGDSYEQYF.

A single count supports this clone. This sequence joins TRBV28 and TRBJ2-7; D may be TRBD1 or TRBD2 (7 bases each). The CDR3 runs to 16 residues. Germline CDR1 MDHEN, CDR2 SYDVKM. Trimming left V 5 bases short and J 4 bases short, with 21 bases between. CDR3 sequence (DNA): TGTGCCAGCAGTCATAGGGGGCAGGGGAGGGCTTACGAGCAGTACTTC. This codes for CASSHRGQGRAYEQYF.

The rearrangement uses TRBV6-5 and TRBJ1-2, with 9 bases aligning to TRBD1. The trim removed 0 bases at V and 8 bases at J, leaving 4 bases unmatched. The CDR3 totals 14 residues. Germline V CDR1 and CDR2: MNHEY, SVGAGI. CDR3 nucleotides: TGTGCCAGCAGTTACTCCCGGACAGGGGTCGGCTACACCTTC. It translates to CASSYSRTGVGYTF.

The J gene is TRBJ2-3, the V gene TRBV7-2, with TRBD2 identical over 13 bases. CDR1 and CDR2 (germline): SGHTA, FQGNSA. V was clipped by 5 bases and J by 3 bases; unmatched bases: 11. The CDR3 has 18 residues. Here the CDR3 reads CASSRRLAGGSGTDTQYF. The CDR3 nucleotides read TGTGCCAGCAGCAGACGACTAGCGGGGGGTTCGGGGACAGATACGCAGTATTTT.

The rearrangement links TRBV9 to TRBJ1-2; a weak D match, TRBD1 (6 bases). The CDR3 covers 12 residues. CDR1 and CDR2 from the germline V gene are SGDLS and YYNGEE. V gave up 3 bases and J gave up 8 bases, with 11 bases separating them. The CDR3 protein is CASSGYRVGYTF. The CDR3 DNA follows: TGTGCCAGCAGCGGATACAGGGTCGGCTACACCTTC.

J is TRBJ2-7 and V is TRBV6-1; D unresolved. This CDR3 is 13 amino acids long. V was trimmed by 3 bases and J by 2 bases, leaving 8 bases between them. The germline V gene has CDR1 MNHNS and CDR2 SASEGT. Written as DNA, the CDR3 is TGTGCCAGCAGTGAGGGTGGGGCCTACGAGCAGTACTTC. It is translated as CASSEGGAYEQYF.

J is TRBJ2-1 and V is TRBV15; a possible D gene is TRBD2 (5 bases). Germline lookup yields CDR1 LNHNV and CDR2 YYDKDF (reference sequence). V was pared by 0 bases and J by 5 bases, with 5 bases between. This CDR3 has 13 residues. The CDR3 region is CATSRERDNEQFF. CDR3 coding DNA: TGTGCCACCAGCAGAGAGAGGGACAATGAGCAGTTCTTC.

The rearrangement joins TRBV15 to TRBJ2-3; 8 nucleotides match TRBD2. The junction had 9 bases not matched to a gene; V was cut back by 0 bases and J by 4 bases. Per the germline V gene, CDR1 is LNHNV and CDR2 is YYDKDF (reference sequence). The CDR3 extends over 17 amino acids. CDR3 nucleotide sequence: TGTGCCACCAGCAGAGATGTGACGGGGGGGCCATCAGATACGCAGTATTTT. Translation gives CATSRDVTGGPSDTQYF.

In this sample, this clone turned up a few times. The rearrangement links TRBV27 to TRBJ1-2; 8 positions match TRBD1. The J segment lost 11 bases and the V segment lost 5 bases, leaving 10 bases of the junction unmatched. The CDR3 sequence is 13 residues long. CDR1 is MNHEY and CDR2 is SMNVEV in the germline V gene (reference sequence). The CDR3 DNA follows: TGTGCCAGCAGTGCCGGGGACAGGACATCGTACACCTTC. Residues: CASSAGDRTSYTF.

This clone showed up just a few times. The V gene is TRBV30, the J gene TRBJ1-2; 10 bases match TRBD1. This CDR3 region has 15 residues. Per the germline V gene, CDR1 is GTSNPN and CDR2 is SVGIG (reference sequence). V gave up 5 bases and J gave up 4 bases; unmatched junction bases: 10. For the CDR3, the DNA is TGTGCCTGGCAACCGGGACAGGGGTGGAGCTATGGCTACACCTTC. This encodes CAWQPGQGWSYGYTF.

V gene TRBV14 combines with J gene TRBJ1-1; maybe TRBD1 (5 bases). Germline V gene sequence: CDR1 SGHDN, CDR2 FVKESK. Trimming took off 4 bases at V and 5 bases at J, with 17 bases between the two ends. This CDR3 spans 15 amino acids. The CDR3 DNA reads TGTGCCAGCAGCCCAGGGAGGGGCGGGAGGACTGAAGCTTTCTTT. As protein: CASSPGRGGRTEAFF.

The chain uses TRBV5-8 and TRBJ2-1, with 7 bases lining up with TRBD2. The germline V gene has CDR1 SGHTS and CDR2 YDEGEE. This CDR3 is 15 amino acids long. Trimming at V came to 4 bases and at J to 5 bases, leaving 9 bases not matched to a gene. The CDR3: CASSRGLHLNNEQFF. As DNA, the CDR3 is TGTGCCAGCAGCAGGGGACTACACCTAAACAATGAGCAGTTCTTC.

This chain joins TRBV5-4 and TRBJ2-2; D is unresolved. CDR3 length: 12 amino acids. CDR1 is SGHNT and CDR2 is YYREEE in the germline V gene (reference sequence). Trimming took 1 base from V and 6 from J, leaving 4 bases between them. The CDR3 sequence is CASSLYPGELFF. In nucleotides, the CDR3 is TGTGCCAGCAGCTTGTACCCCGGGGAGCTGTTTTTT.

J is TRBJ2-7 and V is TRBV30; D is possibly TRBD2 (5 bases). This CDR3 is 13 amino acids long. The germline V gene has CDR1 GTSNPN and CDR2 SVGIG (reference sequence). V lost 0 bases to trimming and J lost 2 bases, with 8 bases between them. The CDR3 sequence is CAWSVGVTYEQYF. The CDR3 DNA sequence: TGTGCCTGGAGTGTGGGAGTAACCTACGAGCAGTACTTC.

The rearrangement joins TRBV5-4 to TRBJ2-6; TRBD1 might be the D (6 bases). V was trimmed by 4 bases and J by 0 bases, leaving 11 bases between them. This CDR3 comprises 16 residues. Germline assignment: CDR1 SGHNT and CDR2 YYREEE (reference sequence). The CDR3 DNA reads TGTGCCAGCAGCCCGGACAGCCCCTCTGGGGCCAACGTCCTGACTTTC. Its translation is CASSPDSPSGANVLTF. Full variable domain (rest looked up from reference TRBV5-4 and TRBJ2-6): ETGVTQSPTHLIKTRGQQVTLRCSSQSGHNTVSWYQQALGQGPQFIFQYYREEENGRGNFPPRFSGLQFPNYSSELNVNALELDDSALYLCASSPDSPSGANVLTFGAGSRLTVL.

The chain has TRBV5-4 and TRBJ1-3; D is perhaps TRBD1 (5 bases). V lost 1 base to trimming and J lost 0 bases, with 8 bases between them. Germline V gene data show CDR1 as SGHNT and CDR2 as YYREEE (reference sequence). The CDR3 spans 15 residues. CDR3 sequence reads: CASSLSQGSGNTIYF. In nucleotides, the CDR3 is TGTGCCAGCAGCTTGTCGCAGGGCTCTGGAAACACCATATATTTT.

The chain is built from TRBV14 and TRBJ1-1, with D possibly being TRBD1 (5 bases). V lost 3 bases, J lost 1 base, and 12 bases lay in between. There are 15 residues in the CDR3. The germline V gene has CDR1 SGHDN and CDR2 FVKESK. The CDR3 nucleotides are TGTGCCAGCAGCCATCTTCCTGGGGGGAACACTGAAGCTTTCTTT. Protein product: CASSHLPGGNTEAFF.

This chain uses TRBV5-6 with TRBJ1-1; no clear D gene. The CDR3 is 13 amino acids. CDR1 SGHDT and CDR2 YYEEEE come from the germline V gene. Trimming left V 2 bases short and J 5 bases short, with 10 bases between. The CDR3 here is CASSFSRDTEAFF. CDR3 nucleotide sequence: TGTGCCAGCAGCTTCTCGCGGGATACTGAAGCTTTCTTT.

Here the CDR3 DNA reads TGTGCCAGCAGCTCTAGACAGGGAAGCTCCTACAATGAGCAGTTCTTC. Its translation: CASSSRQGSSYNEQFF. The chain uses TRBV7-3 and TRBJ2-1, with TRBD1 matching over 7 bases. CDR1 SGHTA and CDR2 FQGTGA come from the germline V gene. This CDR3 spans 16 amino acids. Losses at the gene ends were 4 bases for V and 0 bases for J; bases not matched to a gene: 6.

The chain recombines TRBV9 with TRBJ2-1; 12 nucleotides line up with TRBD2. Germline lookup yields CDR1 SGDLS and CDR2 YYNGEE. The ends lost 7 bases at V and 3 bases at J; junction bases unmatched: 5. The CDR3 has 15 amino acids. For the CDR3, the DNA is TGTGCCAGCGCCCTAGCGGGGGGGGGCTACAATGAGCAGTTCTTC. The encoded protein is CASALAGGGYNEQFF.

This rearrangement joins TRBV5-4 to TRBJ2-7; 7 bases match TRBD1. From germline, CDR1 is SGHNT and CDR2 YYREEE (reference sequence). The CDR3 runs 14 residues. Trimming cost V 4 bases and J 3 bases; bases outside gene matches: 7. Written as DNA, the CDR3 is TGTGCCAGCAGCACCGGGACAGTCGACTACGAGCAGTACTTC. Translation gives CASSTGTVDYEQYF.

This chain uses TRBV30 with TRBJ1-3, with TRBD1 identical over 7 bases. V lost 3 bases to trimming and J lost 0 bases; unmatched junction nucleotides: 11. Per germline, CDR1 GTSNPN and CDR2 SVGIG (reference sequence). CDR3 length equals 17 residues. CDR3 region: CAWSGALTGASGNTIYF. The DNA for the CDR3 is TGTGCCTGGAGCGGCGCCTTAACAGGGGCCTCTGGAAACACCATATATTTT.

The chain joins TRBV29-1 to TRBJ1-2; TRBD1 matches at 8 bases. Germline V gives CDR1 SQVTM, CDR2 ANQGSEA. This CDR3 is built from 10 residues. J lost 8 bases, V lost 7 bases, and 3 bases had no gene match. The CDR3 is CSAGQGGYTF. The CDR3 DNA follows: TGCAGCGCCGGACAGGGAGGCTACACCTTC.

In its sample, this clone was seen a few times. This rearrangement joins TRBV4-2 to TRBJ1-5; D gene ambiguous. The CDR3 consists of 16 residues. Germline V gene data show CDR1 as LGHNA and CDR2 as YNFKEQ. Trimming removed 0 bases from V and 0 bases from J, with 9 bases in between. The CDR3 reads CASSQDGQFSNQPQHF. For the CDR3, the DNA is TGTGCCAGCAGCCAAGATGGGCAGTTTAGCAATCAGCCCCAGCATTTT.

This rearrangement joins TRBV9 to TRBJ2-5; perhaps TRBD1 as D (5 bases). With 2 bases removed from V and 4 bases from J, the gap between germline ends came to 15 bases. Germline lookup yields CDR1 SGDLS and CDR2 YYNGEE. This CDR3 comprises 15 residues. CDR3 amino acids: CASSVLGAWGETQYF. CDR3 in DNA: TGTGCCAGCAGCGTTTTAGGGGCCTGGGGAGAGACCCAGTACTTC.

The chain's CDR3 is CASSYSGRGVETQYF. The CDR3 DNA is TGTGCCAGCAGTTACTCGGGGAGGGGTGTAGAGACCCAGTACTTC. The chain joins TRBV6-2 or TRBV6-3 to TRBJ2-5, with 7 bases identical to TRBD2. The germline V gene has CDR1 MNHEY and CDR2 SVGEGT. The CDR3 runs 15 residues. The ends lost 0 bases at V and 4 bases at J; junction bases unmatched: 5.